This TCR beta chain was identified during a study of cytomegalovirus exposure and HLA in healthy donors. Primers included in the PCR were 60 Vbeta and 13 Jbeta primers. Profiled with immunoSEQ multiplex PCR; TCRdb holds only in-frame clones, not every one. The sample gives some 190,000 clones, 82% of which show up once; roughly 1.4% is in the top ten. CDR1 is MNHEY and CDR2 is SVGAGI in the germline V gene. V lost 5 bases and J lost 3, with 7 bases in between. The CDR3 extends over 13 amino acids. On this clone itself: Other DNA variants within this sample encode the same CDR3.

J is TRBJ1-4 and V is TRBV6-5, with unresolved D. Material: PBMCs. The sequence derives from a man in his forties in good health and CMV-seronegative. CDR3 nucleotides: TGTGCCAGCAGTATCACAGCTAATGAAAAACTGTTTTTT. It yields the protein CASSITANEKLFF.